The 16 T cell receptor beta chains given below trace back to one sample, sequenced in a study of cytomegalovirus exposure and HLA in healthy donors. Data came from immunoSEQ multiplex PCR; TCRdb stores just in-frame clones and leaves some out. The data hold approximately 70,000 clones, with approximately 94% observed a single time. The sequencing input was PBMCs. The source of these receptors is a woman aged 18-29 years in good health and CMV-seropositive.

The V call is TRBV15, the J call TRBJ1-5, with D maybe TRBD1 (5 bases). This CDR3 spans 16 amino acids. Germline CDR1 is LNHNV and CDR2 is YYDKDF (reference sequence). V was clipped by 1 base and J by 5 bases, with 15 bases between them. The CDR3 DNA reads as TGTGCCACCAGCAGAGGCCGGGGGGAGGGTGATCAGCCCCAGCATTTT. Translation: CATSRGRGEGDQPQHF.

This clone appeared a single time. The chain carries TRBV7-9 and TRBJ1-4; 9 bases map to TRBD1. CDR1 and CDR2 from the germline V gene are SEHNR and FQNEAQ (reference sequence). J gave up 5 bases and V 5 bases, and 6 bases lay outside the gene matches. CDR3 length: 15 residues. Here the CDR3 reads CASSAGTGTNEKLFF. In nucleotides, the CDR3 is TGTGCCAGCAGCGCCGGGACAGGGACAAATGAAAAACTGTTTTTT.

This chain uses TRBV27 with TRBJ1-2; a weak D match, TRBD1 (5 bases). This CDR3 is 13 amino acids long. Germline loops: CDR1 MNHEY, CDR2 SMNVEV (reference sequence). V gave up 1 base and J gave up 8 bases, with 11 bases separating them. The CDR3 reads CASSLLAGKGYTF. Here the CDR3 DNA reads TGTGCCAGCAGTTTATTGGCAGGGAAAGGCTACACCTTC.

V usage is TRBV6-6 and J usage is TRBJ1-1; D call uncertain. CDR1 and CDR2 from the germline V gene are MNHNY and SVGAGI (reference sequence). V was pared by 6 bases and J by 2 bases, with 13 bases between. The CDR3 has 14 amino acids. Here the CDR3 reads CASRTRPPNTEAFF. CDR3 bases: TGTGCCAGCAGGACCAGGCCTCCTAACACTGAAGCTTTCTTT.

V and J are TRBV18 and TRBJ1-2; possible D gene TRBD1, 6 bases. The germline V gene encodes CDR1 KGHSH and CDR2 LQKENI. Trimming took 6 bases from V and 4 from J, leaving 15 bases between them. The CDR3 is 14 residues long. The CDR3 coding sequence is TGTGCCAGCTCCCCAGGGGAGGGAAGCTATGGCTACACCTTC. This encodes CASSPGEGSYGYTF.

The V and J genes are TRBV2 and TRBJ1-5, with D perhaps matching TRBD1 (5 bases). V lost 5 bases, J lost 1 base, and 9 bases lay in between. CDR1 SNHLY and CDR2 FYNNEI come from the germline V gene. CDR3 length: 14 residues. The CDR3 here is CASSPDTSNQPQHF. CDR3 bases: TGTGCCAGCAGTCCGGACACGAGCAATCAGCCCCAGCATTTT.

The CDR3 protein is CASSPASGASYEQYF. The CDR3 nucleotides are TGTGCCAGTAGTCCGGCTAGCGGGGCCTCCTACGAGCAGTACTTC. The chain carries TRBV19 and TRBJ2-7; 9 nucleotides align to TRBD2. CDR1 and CDR2 from the germline V gene are LNHDA and SQIVND (reference sequence). The CDR3 totals 15 residues. Trimming took 5 bases from V and 0 from J; bases not matched to a gene: 5.

This chain connects TRBV30 to TRBJ2-3, with 12 positions matching TRBD1. Trimming at V came to 0 bases and at J to 4 bases, leaving 2 bases not matched to a gene. Germline V gene data show CDR1 as GTSNPN and CDR2 as SVGIG (reference sequence). CDR3 size: 15 residues. The CDR3 nucleotides read TGTGCCTGGAGTGTAGGGACAGGGGGCGCAGATACGCAGTATTTT. This translates into CAWSVGTGGADTQYF.

V and J are TRBV10-1 and TRBJ2-5, with 8 bases matching TRBD1. The CDR3 is made up of 15 amino acids. CDR1 and CDR2 (germline): WNHNN, SYGVQD (reference sequence). Trimming took 3 bases from V and 0 from J; bases not matched to a gene: 3. DNA for the CDR3: TGCGCCAGCAGTGACCCGGGACAGGACCAAGAGACCCAGTACTTC. It yields the protein CASSDPGQDQETQYF.

The chain carries TRBV11-2 and TRBJ1-4; D uncertain. The V end lost 1 base, the J end lost 5 bases, and 8 bases lay between the germline ends. Germline lookup yields CDR1 SGHAT and CDR2 FQNNGV. The CDR3 contains 14 residues. The CDR3 coding sequence is TGTGCCAGCAGCTTAGTCCCAGGCAATGAAAAACTGTTTTTT. It specifies CASSLVPGNEKLFF.

This sequence joins TRBV6-1 and TRBJ1-2; TRBD1 matches at 7 bases. The CDR3 runs to 13 residues. J was trimmed by 3 bases and V by 7 bases; bases with no gene match: 5. Germline CDR1 and CDR2: MNHNS and SASEGT. Here the CDR3 DNA reads TGTGCCAGCAAACACAGGGGCGACTATGGCTACACCTTC. Translation: CASKHRGDYGYTF.

This chain uses TRBV28 with TRBJ1-3; D remains unclear. The CDR3 covers 11 residues. Germline V CDR1 and CDR2: MDHEN, SYDVKM. Trimming took 4 bases from V and 6 from J, leaving 4 bases between them. The CDR3 bases are TGTGCCAGCAGTTCGGTAAACACCATATATTTT. Its translation: CASSSVNTIYF.

The chain is built from TRBV9 and TRBJ2-1; a possible D gene is TRBD2 (6 bases). CDR1 SGDLS and CDR2 YYNGEE come from the germline V gene. Trimming removed 1 base from V and 7 bases from J, with 9 bases in between. CDR3 length: 13 residues. The CDR3 sequence is CASSVPGRNEQFF. CDR3 DNA: TGTGCCAGCAGCGTACCAGGGAGGAATGAGCAGTTCTTC.

This chain joins TRBV19 and TRBJ1-2; 9 bases fit TRBD1. Unmatched junction bases numbered 10, after V lost 7 bases and J lost 4 bases. In germline, CDR1 is LNHDA, CDR2 SQIVND (reference sequence). The CDR3 covers 15 residues. CDR3 loop: CASTNRGGQGYGYTF. The CDR3 region has the DNA TGTGCCAGTACCAACCGGGGGGGACAGGGCTATGGCTACACCTTC.

The chain recombines TRBV27 with TRBJ1-6; TRBD1 agrees at 8 bases. Losses at the gene ends were 6 bases for V and 13 bases for J; bases not matched to a gene: 14. Germline-derived CDR1 and CDR2 are MNHEY and SMNVEV (reference sequence). The CDR3 is made up of 15 amino acids. For the CDR3, the DNA is TGTGCCAGCAGAAAAAGTCAGGGGGCCTTGCGGCCCCTCCACTTT. Translating gives CASRKSQGALRPLHF.

This clone came up once. The chain links TRBV18 to TRBJ2-1, with D maybe TRBD1 (6 bases). From germline, CDR1 is KGHSH and CDR2 LQKENI. The CDR3 is 14 amino acids. V lost 3 bases to trimming and J lost 10 bases, with 16 bases between them. In DNA, the CDR3 is TGTGCCAGCTCACCCGGACGTACAGGGCTGGAGCAGTTCTTC. It codes for CASSPGRTGLEQFF.